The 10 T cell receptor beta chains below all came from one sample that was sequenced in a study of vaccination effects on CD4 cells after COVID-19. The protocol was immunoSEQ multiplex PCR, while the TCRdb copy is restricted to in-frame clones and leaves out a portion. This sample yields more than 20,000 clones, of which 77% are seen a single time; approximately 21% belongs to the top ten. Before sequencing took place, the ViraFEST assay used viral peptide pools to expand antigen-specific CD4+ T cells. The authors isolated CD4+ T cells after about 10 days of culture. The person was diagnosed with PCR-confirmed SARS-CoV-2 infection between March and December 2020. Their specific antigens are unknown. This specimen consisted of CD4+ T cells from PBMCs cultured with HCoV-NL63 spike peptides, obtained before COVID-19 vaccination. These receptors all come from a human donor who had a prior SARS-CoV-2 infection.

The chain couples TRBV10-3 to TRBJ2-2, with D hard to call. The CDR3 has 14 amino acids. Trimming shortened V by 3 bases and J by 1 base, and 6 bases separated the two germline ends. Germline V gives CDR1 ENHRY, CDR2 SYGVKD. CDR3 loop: CAISELQNTGELFF. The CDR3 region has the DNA TGTGCCATCAGTGAACTACAGAACACCGGGGAGCTGTTTTTT.

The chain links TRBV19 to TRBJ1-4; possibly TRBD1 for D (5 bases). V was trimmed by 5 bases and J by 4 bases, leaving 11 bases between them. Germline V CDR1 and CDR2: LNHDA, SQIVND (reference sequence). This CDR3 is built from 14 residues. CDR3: CASSLGRVNEKLFF. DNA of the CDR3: TGTGCCAGTAGTTTGGGCAGGGTTAATGAAAAACTGTTTTTT.

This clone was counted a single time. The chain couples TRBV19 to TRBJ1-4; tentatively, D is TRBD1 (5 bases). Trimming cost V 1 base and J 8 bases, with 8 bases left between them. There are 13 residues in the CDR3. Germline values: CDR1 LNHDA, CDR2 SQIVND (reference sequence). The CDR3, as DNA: TGTGCCAGTAGTATAGTCGGGACGGAAAAACTGTTTTTT. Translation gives CASSIVGTEKLFF.

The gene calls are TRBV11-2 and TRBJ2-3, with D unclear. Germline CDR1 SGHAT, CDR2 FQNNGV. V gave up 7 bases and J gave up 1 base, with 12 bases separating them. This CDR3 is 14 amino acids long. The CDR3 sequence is CASTPQAGTDTQYF. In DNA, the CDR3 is TGTGCCAGCACCCCCCAGGCGGGCACAGATACGCAGTATTTT. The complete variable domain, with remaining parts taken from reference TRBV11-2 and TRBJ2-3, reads EAGVAQSPRYKIIEKRQSVAFWCNPISGHATLYWYQQILGQGPKLLIQFQNNGVVDDSQLPKDRFSAERLKGVDSTLKIQPAKLEDSAVYLCASTPQAGTDTQYFGPGTRLTVL.

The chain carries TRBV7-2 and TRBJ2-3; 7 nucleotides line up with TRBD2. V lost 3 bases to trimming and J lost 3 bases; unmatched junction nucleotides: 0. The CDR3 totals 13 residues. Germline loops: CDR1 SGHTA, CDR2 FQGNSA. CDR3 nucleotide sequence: TGTGCCAGCAGCTTCGGGAGGACAGATACGCAGTATTTT. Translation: CASSFGRTDTQYF.

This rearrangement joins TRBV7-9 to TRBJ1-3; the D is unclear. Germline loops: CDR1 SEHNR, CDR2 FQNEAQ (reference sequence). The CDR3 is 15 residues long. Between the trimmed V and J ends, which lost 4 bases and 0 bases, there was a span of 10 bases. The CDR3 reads CASSSTRRSGNTIYF. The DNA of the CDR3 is TGTGCCAGCAGCTCAACAAGACGCTCTGGAAACACCATATATTTT.

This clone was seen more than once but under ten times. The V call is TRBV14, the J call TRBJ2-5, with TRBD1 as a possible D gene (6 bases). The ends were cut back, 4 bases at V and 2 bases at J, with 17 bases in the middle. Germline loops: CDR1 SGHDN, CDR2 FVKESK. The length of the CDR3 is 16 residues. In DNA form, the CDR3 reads TGTGCCAGCAGCCGGAGGCCGGGACACACTCAAGAGACCCAGTACTTC. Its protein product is CASSRRPGHTQETQYF.

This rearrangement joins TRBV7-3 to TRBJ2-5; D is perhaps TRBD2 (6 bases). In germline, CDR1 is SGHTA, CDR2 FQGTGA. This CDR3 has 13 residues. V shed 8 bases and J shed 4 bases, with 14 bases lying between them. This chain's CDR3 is CASSRGAAETQYF. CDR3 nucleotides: TGTGCCAGCTCTCGCGGGGCCGCAGAGACCCAGTACTTC.

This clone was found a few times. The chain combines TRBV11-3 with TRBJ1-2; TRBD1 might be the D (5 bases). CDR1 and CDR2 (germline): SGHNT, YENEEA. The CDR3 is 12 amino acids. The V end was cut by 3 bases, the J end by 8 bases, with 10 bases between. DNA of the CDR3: TGTGCCAGCAGCTTGGGGGGGGTAGGCTACACCTTC. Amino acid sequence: CASSLGGVGYTF.

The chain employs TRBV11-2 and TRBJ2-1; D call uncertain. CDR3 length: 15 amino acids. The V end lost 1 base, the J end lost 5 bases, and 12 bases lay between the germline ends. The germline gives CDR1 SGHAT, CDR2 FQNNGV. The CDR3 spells CASSLAGPLNNEQFF. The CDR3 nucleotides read TGTGCCAGCAGCTTAGCTGGACCCCTTAACAATGAGCAGTTCTTC.